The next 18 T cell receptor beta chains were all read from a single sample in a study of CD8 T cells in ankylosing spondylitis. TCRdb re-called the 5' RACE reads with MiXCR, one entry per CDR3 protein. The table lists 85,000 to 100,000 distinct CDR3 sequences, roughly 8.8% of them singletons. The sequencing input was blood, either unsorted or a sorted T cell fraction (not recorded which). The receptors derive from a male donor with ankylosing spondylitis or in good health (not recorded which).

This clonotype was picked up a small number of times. CDR3: CATQGALIYEQYF. In DNA, the CDR3 is TGTGCCACCCAAGGGGCGCTCATCTACGAGCAGTACTTC. The chain joins TRBV28 to TRBJ2-7; maybe TRBD1 (5 bases). The germline V gene encodes CDR1 MDHEN and CDR2 SYDVKM. Trimming pared 10 bases from V and 3 bases from J, leaving 16 bases between. The CDR3 loop spans 13 amino acids.

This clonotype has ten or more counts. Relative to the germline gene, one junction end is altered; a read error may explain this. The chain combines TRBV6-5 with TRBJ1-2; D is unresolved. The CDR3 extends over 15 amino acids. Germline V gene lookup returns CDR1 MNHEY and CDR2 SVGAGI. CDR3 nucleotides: TGTGCCAGCAGATACTCCAGGTTGGGGAACTATGGCTACACCTTC. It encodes CASRYSRLGNYGYTF.

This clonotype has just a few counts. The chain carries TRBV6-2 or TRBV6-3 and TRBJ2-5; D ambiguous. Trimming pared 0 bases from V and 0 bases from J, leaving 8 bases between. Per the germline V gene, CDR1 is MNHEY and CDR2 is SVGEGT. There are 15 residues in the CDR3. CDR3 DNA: TGTGCCAGCAGTTACTCGAGAAGGGACCAAGAGACCCAGTACTTC. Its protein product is CASSYSRRDQETQYF.

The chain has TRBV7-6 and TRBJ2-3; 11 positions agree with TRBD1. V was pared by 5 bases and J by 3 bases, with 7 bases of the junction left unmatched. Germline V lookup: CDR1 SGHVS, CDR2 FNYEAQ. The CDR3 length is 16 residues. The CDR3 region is CASSPSDRGLTDTQYF. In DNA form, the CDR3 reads TGTGCCAGCAGCCCTTCGGACAGGGGGCTTACAGATACGCAGTATTTT.

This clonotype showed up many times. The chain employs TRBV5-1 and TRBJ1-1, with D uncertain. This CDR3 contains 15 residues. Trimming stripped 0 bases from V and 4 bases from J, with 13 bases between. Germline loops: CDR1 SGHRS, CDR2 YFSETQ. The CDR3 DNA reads TGCGCCAGCAGCTTGGAGTGGGGTTTCAGCACTGAAGCTTTCTTT. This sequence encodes CASSLEWGFSTEAFF.

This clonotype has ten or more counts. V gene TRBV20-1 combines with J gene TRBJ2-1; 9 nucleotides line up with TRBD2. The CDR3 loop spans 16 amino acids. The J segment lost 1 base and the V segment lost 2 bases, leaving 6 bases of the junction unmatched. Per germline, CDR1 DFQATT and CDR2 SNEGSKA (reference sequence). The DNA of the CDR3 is TGCAGTGCTAGACTAACCAGCGGGGGGTCCTACAATGAGCAGTTCTTC. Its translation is CSARLTSGGSYNEQFF.

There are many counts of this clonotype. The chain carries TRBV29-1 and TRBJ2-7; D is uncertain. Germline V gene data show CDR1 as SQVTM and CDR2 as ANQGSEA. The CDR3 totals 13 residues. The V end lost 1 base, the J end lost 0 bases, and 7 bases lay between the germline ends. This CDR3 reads CSVEGTDSYEQYF. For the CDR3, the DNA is TGCAGCGTTGAAGGCACAGACTCCTACGAGCAGTACTTC.

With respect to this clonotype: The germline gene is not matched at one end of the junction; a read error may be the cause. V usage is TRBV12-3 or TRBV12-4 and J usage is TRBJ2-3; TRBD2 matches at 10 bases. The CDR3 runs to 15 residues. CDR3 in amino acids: CASSLIAGGTDMQYF. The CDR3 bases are TGTGCCAGCAGTTTAATAGCGGGGGGTACAGATATGCAGTATTTT.

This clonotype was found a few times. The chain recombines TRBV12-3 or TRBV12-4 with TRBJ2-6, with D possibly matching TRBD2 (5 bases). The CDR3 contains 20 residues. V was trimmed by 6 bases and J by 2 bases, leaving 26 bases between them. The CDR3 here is CASSQRVAFVLGTGANVLTF. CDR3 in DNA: TGTGCCAGCAGCCAGAGGGTCGCCTTCGTTCTGGGGACTGGGGCCAACGTCCTGACTTTC.

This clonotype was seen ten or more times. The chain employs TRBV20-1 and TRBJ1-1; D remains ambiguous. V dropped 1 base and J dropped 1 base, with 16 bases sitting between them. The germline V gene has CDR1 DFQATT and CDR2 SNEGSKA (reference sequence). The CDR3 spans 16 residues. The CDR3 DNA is TGCAGTGCTAGAGGCGAGGGTCTCTTACCGAACACTGAAGCTTTCTTT. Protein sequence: CSARGEGLLPNTEAFF.

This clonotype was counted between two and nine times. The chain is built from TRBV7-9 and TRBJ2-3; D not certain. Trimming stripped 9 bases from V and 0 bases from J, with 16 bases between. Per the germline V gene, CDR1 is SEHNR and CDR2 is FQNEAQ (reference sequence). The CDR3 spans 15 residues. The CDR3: CASQLLTKSTDTQYF. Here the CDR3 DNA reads TGTGCCAGTCAGCTTTTGACAAAAAGCACAGATACGCAGTATTTT.

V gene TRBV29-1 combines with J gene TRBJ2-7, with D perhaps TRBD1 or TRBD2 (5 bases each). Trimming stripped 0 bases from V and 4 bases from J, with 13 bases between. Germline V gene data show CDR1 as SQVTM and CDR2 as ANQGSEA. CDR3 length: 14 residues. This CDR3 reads CSVEERGDAYEQYF. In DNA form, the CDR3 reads TGCAGCGTTGAAGAGAGAGGGGATGCGTACGAGCAGTACTTC.

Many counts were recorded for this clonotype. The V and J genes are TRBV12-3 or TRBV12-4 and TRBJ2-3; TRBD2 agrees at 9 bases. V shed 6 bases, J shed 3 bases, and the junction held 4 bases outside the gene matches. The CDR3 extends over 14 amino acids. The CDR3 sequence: CASRDGLATDTQYF. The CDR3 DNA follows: TGTGCCAGCAGGGACGGACTAGCGACAGATACGCAGTATTTT.

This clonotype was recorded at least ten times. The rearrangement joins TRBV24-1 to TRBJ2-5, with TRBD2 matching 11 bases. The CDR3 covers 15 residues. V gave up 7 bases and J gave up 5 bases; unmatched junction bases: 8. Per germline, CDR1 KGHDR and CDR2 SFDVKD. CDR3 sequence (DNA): TGTGCCACCAGGGTAGCGGGGGGGCCAGAGGAGACCCAGTACTTC. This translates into CATRVAGGPEETQYF.

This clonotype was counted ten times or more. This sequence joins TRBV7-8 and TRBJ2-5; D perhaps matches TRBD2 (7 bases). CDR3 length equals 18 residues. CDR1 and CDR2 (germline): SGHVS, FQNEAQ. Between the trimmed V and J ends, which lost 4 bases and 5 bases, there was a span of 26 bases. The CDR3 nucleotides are TGTGCCAGCAGCTCGATAAGGGGGGGCCTTTCTGGTTTGGAGACCCAGTACTTC. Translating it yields CASSSIRGGLSGLETQYF.

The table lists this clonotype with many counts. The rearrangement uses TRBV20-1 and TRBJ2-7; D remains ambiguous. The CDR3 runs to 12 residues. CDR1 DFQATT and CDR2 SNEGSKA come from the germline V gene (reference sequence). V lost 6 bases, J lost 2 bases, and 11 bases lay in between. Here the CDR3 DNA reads TGCAGTGCCACCCGGCACCCCTACGAGCAGTACTTC. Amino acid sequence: CSATRHPYEQYF.

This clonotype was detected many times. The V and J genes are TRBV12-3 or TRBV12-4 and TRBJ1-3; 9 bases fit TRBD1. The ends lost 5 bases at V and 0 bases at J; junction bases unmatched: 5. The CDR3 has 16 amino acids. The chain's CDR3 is CASSRTGEVSGNTIYF. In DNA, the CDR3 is TGTGCCAGCAGTCGGACAGGGGAGGTCTCTGGAAACACCATATATTTT.

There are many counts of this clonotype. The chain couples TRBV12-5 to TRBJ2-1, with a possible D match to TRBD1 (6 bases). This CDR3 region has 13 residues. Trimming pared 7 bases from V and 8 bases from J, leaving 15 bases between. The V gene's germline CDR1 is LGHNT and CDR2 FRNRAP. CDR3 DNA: TGTGCTAGTGCCAGGGGAAGAGATGATGAGCAGTTCTTC. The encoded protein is CASARGRDDEQFF. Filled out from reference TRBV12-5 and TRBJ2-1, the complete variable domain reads DARVTQTPRHKVTEMGQEVTMRCQPILGHNTVFWYRQTMMQGLELLAYFRNRAPLDDSGMPKDRFSAEMPDATLATLKIQPSEPRDSAVYFCASARGRDDEQFFGPGTRLTVL.